The 26 T cell receptor beta chains reported below all come from one sample, sequenced in a study of Ad26.COV2.S vaccination and SARS-CoV-2 variants. Assay: immunoSEQ multiplex PCR; the TCRdb copy retains only in-frame clones and omits some. The table includes about 390,000 clones, 75% to 90% detected once. Treatment noted: roughly 20 received Ad26.COV2.S at low or high dose, single or two shots; about five received placebo; per-sample allocation not given. Vaccine and placebo recipients were sampled on day 63 after the first injection. The source material was peripheral blood, sampled in a trial of Ad26.COV2.S vaccine versus placebo. These receptors were taken from a person aged 18-65 years who received the Ad26.COV2.S COVID-19 vaccine or a placebo.

This clone was detected once. This chain uses TRBV4-3 with TRBJ1-2; D is undetermined. Trimming left V 3 bases short and J 4 bases short, with 24 bases between. The CDR3 covers 18 residues. Germline CDR1 LGHNA, CDR2 YSLEER. CDR3 residues: CASSHDRRGARDSYGYTF. CDR3 DNA: TGCGCCAGCAGCCATGACCGACGGGGAGCCCGCGATTCCTATGGCTACACCTTC.

The genes are TRBV6-5 and TRBJ2-5; no clear D. This CDR3 is built from 14 residues. V was shortened by 0 bases and J by 2 bases, with 7 bases between the two germline ends. CDR1 and CDR2 from the germline V gene are MNHEY and SVGAGI. The CDR3 DNA follows: TGTGCCAGCAGTTACTCTCCCACTCAAGAGACCCAGTACTTC. Encoded protein: CASSYSPTQETQYF.

V gene TRBV7-9 combines with J gene TRBJ2-5, with TRBD1 identical over 7 bases. The CDR3 contains 16 residues. Germline lookup yields CDR1 SEHNR and CDR2 FQNEAQ (reference sequence). Losses at the gene ends were 1 base for V and 4 bases for J; bases not matched to a gene: 9. The CDR3 loop reads CASSLDRGYLRETQYF. In nucleotides, the CDR3 is TGTGCCAGCAGCTTAGACAGGGGATACCTCAGAGAGACCCAGTACTTC.

The J gene is TRBJ2-7, the V gene TRBV5-1; D possibly corresponds to TRBD1 (6 bases). The CDR3 is made up of 14 amino acids. V gave up 2 bases and J gave up 6 bases, with 15 bases separating them. The germline CDR1 and CDR2 sequences are SGHRS and YFSETQ. CDR3 sequence reads: CASSFRQDAGEQYF. In nucleotides, the CDR3 is TGCGCCAGCAGCTTTCGACAGGATGCTGGCGAGCAGTACTTC. Full variable domain (missing parts from reference TRBV5-1 and TRBJ2-7): KAGVTQTPRYLIKTRGQQVTLSCSPISGHRSVSWYQQTPGQGLQFLFEYFSETQRNKGNFPGRFSGRQFSNSRSEMNVSTLELGDSALYLCASSFRQDAGEQYFGPGTRLTVT.

This clone was found once. The chain employs TRBV7-6 and TRBJ2-1; maybe TRBD2 (6 bases). V was trimmed by 1 base and J by 0 bases, leaving 10 bases between them. The germline V gene encodes CDR1 SGHVS and CDR2 FNYEAQ. This CDR3 is built from 16 residues. In nucleotides, the CDR3 is TGTGCCAGCAGCTTAGAAGACGGGAGCTCCTACAATGAGCAGTTCTTC. Residues: CASSLEDGSSYNEQFF.

This clone was seen only once. V and J are TRBV5-1 and TRBJ2-2, with 7 bases fitting TRBD2. The CDR3 has 15 amino acids. After removal of 4 bases from V and 5 bases from J, the junction contained 8 bases not matched to a gene. CDR1 is SGHRS, CDR2 YFSETQ, per germline. The CDR3 coding sequence is TGCGCCAGCAGCCCTCTGGCGGGGGAAACCGGGGAGCTGTTTTTT. It yields the protein CASSPLAGETGELFF.

This sequence joins TRBV5-4 and TRBJ1-2; the D gene is possibly TRBD1 (6 bases). Between the trimmed V and J ends, which lost 6 bases and 1 base, there was a span of 10 bases. The CDR3 is made up of 13 amino acids. Germline V CDR1 and CDR2: SGHNT, YYREEE (reference sequence). In DNA form, the CDR3 reads TGTGCCAGCACTCTACAGGGTAACTATGGCTACACCTTC. This encodes CASTLQGNYGYTF.

V is TRBV12-3 or TRBV12-4 and J is TRBJ1-5, with TRBD1 identical over 8 bases. CDR3 length: 12 amino acids. J gave up 7 bases and V 7 bases, and 3 bases lay outside the gene matches. The CDR3 loop reads CASNRGNQPQHF. The CDR3 DNA follows: TGTGCCAGCAACAGGGGGAACCAGCCCCAGCATTTT.

The chain uses TRBV11-2 and TRBJ2-5; D might be TRBD1 or TRBD2, each matching 6 bases. This CDR3 has 14 amino acids. V was cut by 5 bases and J by 5 bases, with 15 bases left in between. In germline, CDR1 is SGHAT, CDR2 FQNNGV. CDR3 sequence (DNA): TGTGCCAGCAGCACCCACGGGGGCAGGGAGACCCAGTACTTC. Translation: CASSTHGGRETQYF.

The chain has TRBV10-2 and TRBJ1-5, with 11 positions matching TRBD1. The CDR3 is 14 residues long. After removal of 5 bases from V and 4 bases from J, the junction contained 1 base not matched to a gene. In germline, CDR1 is WSHSY, CDR2 SAAADI. CDR3 region: CASSWDRGNQPQHF. The DNA for the CDR3 is TGCGCCAGCAGTTGGGACAGGGGGAATCAGCCCCAGCATTTT.

The chain recombines TRBV19 with TRBJ2-5; TRBD2 matches 8 bases. Germline loops: CDR1 LNHDA, CDR2 SQIVND (reference sequence). This CDR3 is built from 14 residues. V was pared by 8 bases and J by 7 bases, with 12 bases of the junction left unmatched. This CDR3 is CASASLSGASTQYF. CDR3 DNA: TGTGCCAGTGCTTCCCTTAGCGGGGCGTCGACCCAGTACTTC.

This rearrangement joins TRBV10-3 to TRBJ2-2; D not certain. The V gene's germline CDR1 is ENHRY and CDR2 SYGVKD. CDR3 length: 12 amino acids. The V end lost 6 bases, the J end lost 7 bases, and 9 bases lay between the germline ends. Here the CDR3 reads CAIRSVIGELFF. CDR3 nucleotide sequence: TGTGCCATCAGAAGCGTTATCGGGGAGCTGTTTTTT.

The chain couples TRBV9 to TRBJ1-4, with D possibly TRBD1 on 5 matching bases. CDR3 length: 15 residues. Trimming took off 4 bases at V and 0 bases at J, with 10 bases between the two ends. CDR1 and CDR2 (germline): SGDLS, YYNGEE. The CDR3 loop is CASSPRGPTNEKLFF. As DNA, the CDR3 is TGTGCCAGCAGCCCCCGGGGACCAACTAATGAAAAACTGTTTTTT.

V gene TRBV19 combines with J gene TRBJ1-2; 7 nucleotides agree with TRBD1. The CDR3 totals 15 residues. CDR1 is LNHDA and CDR2 is SQIVND in the germline V gene (reference sequence). V lost 7 bases and J lost 3; bases outside the gene matches: 11. This chain's CDR3 is CASTRGTEGYYGYTF. The CDR3 DNA follows: TGTGCCAGTACTCGAGGGACAGAGGGTTACTATGGCTACACCTTC.

V is TRBV7-2 and J is TRBJ2-5; 10 bases line up with TRBD2. The CDR3 is 18 residues long. The germline gives CDR1 SGHTA, CDR2 FQGNSA. The junction had 13 bases not matched to a gene; V was cut back by 1 base and J by 5 bases. The CDR3 sequence is CASSLGTSGGAKRETQYF. The CDR3, as DNA: TGTGCCAGCAGCTTAGGAACGAGCGGGGGGGCGAAAAGGGAGACCCAGTACTTC.

This clone was observed once. The chain recombines TRBV6-5 with TRBJ1-3; D is ambiguous. Trimming took 0 bases from V and 3 from J, leaving 12 bases between them. Looked up from germline, CDR1 is MNHEY and CDR2 is SVGAGI. The CDR3 loop spans 16 amino acids. As DNA, the CDR3 is TGTGCCAGCAGTTACTCGACGGTGGGCGGTGGAAACACCATATATTTT. As protein: CASSYSTVGGGNTIYF.

This rearrangement joins TRBV7-2 to TRBJ2-7, with 8 bases that match TRBD2. The CDR3 totals 16 residues. Per the germline V gene, CDR1 is SGHTA and CDR2 is FQGNSA. The junction had 7 bases not matched to a gene; V was cut back by 1 base and J by 2 bases. CDR3 in DNA: TGTGCCAGCAGCTTAGATATTAGCGGGGTTACCTACGAGCAGTACTTC. Its translation: CASSLDISGVTYEQYF.

The V and J genes are TRBV9 and TRBJ1-2, with TRBD1 identical over 8 bases. The CDR3 runs to 15 residues. Germline V CDR1 and CDR2: SGDLS, YYNGEE. After removal of 4 bases from V and 1 base from J, the junction contained 6 bases not matched to a gene. CDR3 amino acids: CASSPYGQGNYGYTF. CDR3 nucleotide sequence: TGTGCCAGCAGCCCCTATGGACAGGGTAACTATGGCTACACCTTC.

To note about this clone: The junction departs from the called germline gene at one end, perhaps through a read error. This sequence joins TRBV7-9 and TRBJ2-7; D remains unclear. The germline gives CDR1 SEHNR, CDR2 FQNEAQ (reference sequence). This CDR3 is built from 12 residues. DNA of the CDR3: TGTGCCAGCAGCGCCCACTCCAACGAGCAGTACTTC. Translating gives CASSAHSNEQYF.

A word on this clone: A junction end diverges from the germline sequence, so it may reflect a read error. Additional DNA sequences in this sample encode the identical CDR3. The V gene is TRBV20-1, the J gene TRBJ1-2; D is ambiguous. Germline V gene lookup returns CDR1 DFQATT and CDR2 SNEGSKA (reference sequence). This CDR3 is built from 11 residues. CDR3 sequence: CSARDNYGYTF. CDR3 DNA sequence: TGCAGTGCAAGAGATAACTATGGCTACACCTTC.

The CDR3 spells CASSEGDYNSPLHF. The CDR3 DNA reads as TGTGCCAGCAGCGAGGGCGACTATAATTCACCCCTCCACTTT. The rearrangement joins TRBV9 to TRBJ1-6, with no clear D. The CDR3 is 14 amino acids. Trimming took 3 bases from V and 3 from J, leaving 7 bases between them. In germline, CDR1 is SGDLS, CDR2 YYNGEE.

This sequence joins TRBV27 and TRBJ2-3; possible D gene TRBD2, 6 bases. This CDR3 contains 14 residues. The ends were cut back, 4 bases at V and 1 base at J, with 9 bases in the middle. Germline V gene data show CDR1 as MNHEY and CDR2 as SMNVEV (reference sequence). This CDR3 is CASSSGLRTDTQYF. The CDR3 DNA reads TGTGCCAGCAGTTCGGGACTCCGCACAGATACGCAGTATTTT.

This sequence joins TRBV2 and TRBJ2-7; no clear D gene. CDR1 is SNHLY, CDR2 FYNNEI, per germline. The CDR3 length is 15 residues. Deletions cut 1 base from V and 0 bases from J, with 10 bases between. The CDR3 loop is CASSEVQDLSYEQYF. The CDR3 DNA follows: TGTGCCAGCAGTGAAGTTCAGGACCTCTCCTACGAGCAGTACTTC. Full variable domain (missing parts from reference TRBV2 and TRBJ2-7): EPEVTQTPSHQVTQMGQEVILRCVPISNHLYFYWYRQILGQKVEFLVSFYNNEISEKSEIFDDQFSVERPDGSNFTLKIRSTKLEDSAMYFCASSEVQDLSYEQYFGPGTRLTVT.

J is TRBJ1-2 and V is TRBV7-8, with a tentative D call TRBD1 (5 bases). Trimming took 5 bases from V and 3 from J, leaving 13 bases between them. Germline lookup yields CDR1 SGHVS and CDR2 FQNEAQ. This CDR3 is built from 14 residues. CDR3 DNA sequence: TGTGCCAGCAGCATGCGCGGGGCGGACTATGGCTACACCTTC. It yields the protein CASSMRGADYGYTF.

As for this clone: This specimen includes other DNA sequences encoding the same CDR3. The chain couples TRBV3-1 (or the pseudogene TRBV3-2) to TRBJ1-5; no definite D call. Trimming pared 0 bases from V and 1 base from J, leaving 1 base between. Germline V gene sequence: CDR1 LGHDT, CDR2 YNNKEL (reference sequence). CDR3 length equals 13 residues. CDR3: CASSQDSNQPQHF. The CDR3 nucleotides read TGTGCCAGCAGCCAAGACAGCAATCAGCCCCAGCATTTT.

The chain recombines TRBV18 with TRBJ1-1, with a weak D call TRBD1 (5 bases). V was cut by 3 bases and J by 0 bases, with 8 bases left in between. The CDR3 has 14 residues. Per germline, CDR1 KGHSH and CDR2 LQKENI. The CDR3 region is CASSPGRVNTEAFF. CDR3 bases: TGTGCCAGCTCACCGGGACGTGTGAACACTGAAGCTTTCTTT.